A selection of T cell receptor beta chains follows, all from one sample in a study of T cell responses to AZD1222 COVID-19 vaccine. Measured with immunoSEQ multiplex PCR; TCRdb has only the in-frame clones, and not every one. The table lists 80,000 to 85,000 clones, under 95% of them singletons, with around 8% in the top ten. Sequences were derived from peripheral blood, sampled 28 days after the second AZD1222 dose. These receptors were taken from an adult who received the AZD1222 COVID-19 vaccine. The CDR3 runs from the conserved cysteine through the conserved F or W. D genes are given only for firm matches.

v_gene	d_gene	j_gene	CDR3nt	CDR3aa
TRBV6-1	.	TRBJ1-2	TGTGCCAGCAGTGAAGCGGTGTCCAGGGCTAACTATGGCTACACCTTC	CASSEAVSRANYGYTF
TRBV27	TRBD2	TRBJ2-3	TGTGCCAGCAGGGAAGCGGGGGCCAGGTATACGCAGTATTTT	CASREAGARYTQYF
TRBV7-2	.	TRBJ2-7	TGTGCCAGCAGCTTCTGGAGCGCAGCCTACGGGCAGTACTTC	CASSFWSAAYGQYF
TRBV7-2	.	TRBJ2-5	TGTGCCAGCAGCTTAGTTGCAGGGTGGCAAGAGACCCAGTACTTC	CASSLVAGWQETQYF
TRBV14	.	TRBJ1-2	TGTGCCAGCAGCCAAGATCTTGATAGCTATGGCTACACCTTC	CASSQDLDSYGYTF
TRBV5-1	.	TRBJ2-5	TGCGCCAGCAGCTTTACAGAGACCCAGTACTTC	CASSFTETQYF
TRBV11-2	.	TRBJ1-1	TGTGCCAGCAGCTCCCTAAAAGGGGCAACTGAAGCTTTCTTT	CASSSLKGATEAFF
TRBV5-1	.	TRBJ1-2	TGCGCCAGCAGCCAAGGTGTCGGCTATGGCTACACCTTC	CASSQGVGYGYTF
TRBV2	TRBD1	TRBJ2-1	TGTGCCAGCAGTGGGACAGGGGTAGAGCAGTTCTTC	CASSGTGVEQFF
TRBV6-5	.	TRBJ2-7	TGTGCCAGCAGTCTTACACGGCAGTACTACGAGCAGTACTTC	CASSLTRQYYEQYF
TRBV5-1	TRBD1	TRBJ1-2	TGCGCCAGCAGCGCTTTGACAGGGGGATCCGGTGGCTACACCTTC	CASSALTGGSGGYTF
TRBV6-5	.	TRBJ2-3	TGTGCCAGCAGTTACTCTAGCACACTAACAGATACGCAGTATTTT	CASSYSSTLTDTQYF
TRBV7-8	.	TRBJ1-5	TGTGCCAGCAGCTTCTCCCTCCGGGGCCAGCAGCCCCAGCATTTT	CASSFSLRGQQPQHF
TRBV19	TRBD2	TRBJ2-3	TGTGCCAGTAGTATGTTAGCGGGAGCTGGAGATACGCAGTATTTT	CASSMLAGAGDTQYF
TRBV25-1	TRBD1	TRBJ2-2	TGTGCCAGCAGTGCGGGACAGCTATACACCGGGGAGCTGTTTTTT	CASSAGQLYTGELFF
TRBV5-1	TRBD1	TRBJ1-5	TGCGCCAGCAGCGGGACAGAAAGTGGCAATCAGCCCCAGCATTTT	CASSGTESGNQPQHF
TRBV5-5	TRBD1	TRBJ1-5	TGTGCCAGCAGCTGGGGACAGGGGGAGCCCCAGCATTTT	CASSWGQGEPQHF